Below, one TCR beta chain is given with its context. Its specificity is unknown. Germline assignment: CDR1 MDHEN and CDR2 SYDVKM. The CDR3 consists of 13 residues. The junction had 6 bases not matched to a gene; V was cut back by 4 bases and J by 8 bases. This entry belongs to a study of blood T cells in healthy people across ages. On the study more broadly: Per two T cells, template switching captured roughly one barcoded beta molecule.

Findings and limits, study-wide: Aged donors had fewer naive CD4+ cells and lower diversity than long-lived donors. Roughly linear age-related decline in beta diversity appeared, significant by age about 40.

Combining a sample-barcoded 5' primer with a J-beta primer mix, a second PCR ran for roughly 7 to 12 cycles. TCRdb passed the 5' RACE reads through MiXCR, listing each CDR3 protein once. The sample yields just under 900,000 distinct CDR3 sequences, more than 25% seen once. The source material was blood. This chain joins TRBV28 and TRBJ1-2, with TRBD1 matching 8 bases. This TCR was recovered from a woman aged 80 or older in good health. Here the CDR3 reads CASSSGQAGGYTF. The CDR3 region has the DNA TGTGCCAGCAGTTCGGGACAGGCCGGGGGCTACACCTTC.